The rows below give T cell receptor beta chains drawn from one sample of a study of T cell responses to AZD1222 COVID-19 vaccine. TCRdb's table, derived via immunoSEQ multiplex PCR, lists solely in-frame clones and lacks some. The table shows tens of thousands of clones, with roughly 87% occurring only once. Specimen: peripheral blood, collected on day 0 of AZD1222 vaccination. The receptors shown here come from an adult in good health. The CDR3 runs from the conserved cysteine through the conserved F or W. The D gene is left open where the match is weak. For some rows the clone size is stated as once, few or many, or as a class when expanded; others skip it.

D gene	clone size	V gene	CDR3 length	J gene	CDR3 DNA	CDR3 protein
NA	NA	TRBV12-3/TRBV12-4	13	TRBJ1-1	TGTGCCACCGAACGGGATCGGGACACTGAAGCTTTCTTT	CATERDRDTEAFF
NA	few	TRBV15	14	TRBJ1-1	TGTGCCACCAGCAGAGATAAAGGAGCAGCTGAAGCTTTCTTT	CATSRDKGAAEAFF
TRBD1	NA	TRBV7-8	14	TRBJ1-2	TGTGCCAGCAGCTGGACGACAGGGAACTATGGCTACACCTTC	CASSWTTGNYGYTF
NA	NA	TRBV27	13	TRBJ1-5	TGTGCCAGCAGTTTCCGAGACAATCAGCCCCAGCATTTT	CASSFRDNQPQHF
NA	NA	TRBV10-1	16	TRBJ2-5	TGCGCCGACAGGTCCTCGGATAGGGGGTACCAAGAGACCCAGTACTTC	CADRSSDRGYQETQYF
NA	NA	TRBV10-2	13	TRBJ1-1	TGCGCCAGCAGTGAGTCCCCCAGAACTGAAGCTTTCTTT	CASSESPRTEAFF
NA	once	TRBV30	11	TRBJ2-7	TGTGCCTGGAGTGGGAGCTACGAGCAGTACTTC	CAWSGSYEQYF
NA	NA	TRBV9	15	TRBJ2-3	TGTGCCAGCAGCGTAGCCGGGGGCAGCACAGATACGCAGTATTTT	CASSVAGGSTDTQYF
NA	NA	TRBV28	13	TRBJ2-7	TGTGCCAGCAGCAACTCAGGGGAGGTTGAGCAGTACTTC	CASSNSGEVEQYF
NA	once	TRBV10-3	14	TRBJ1-5	TGTGCCATCAGGGATAACAATCCCAATCAGCCCCAGCATTTT	CAIRDNNPNQPQHF
TRBD1	NA	TRBV25-1	15	TRBJ1-4	TGTGCCAGCAGTGCAACACAGGGGTATAATGAAAAACTGTTTTTT	CASSATQGYNEKLFF
NA	NA	TRBV10-3	16	TRBJ2-4	TGTGCCATCAGTGAGGGAGTAGGGAGCGCCAAAAACATTCAGTACTTC	CAISEGVGSAKNIQYF
TRBD1	NA	TRBV19	13	TRBJ1-2	TGTGCCAGCGGAGACAGGGGAAACTATGGCTACACCTTC	CASGDRGNYGYTF
TRBD1	NA	TRBV6-4	17	TRBJ2-6	TGTGCCAGCAGTGACGGGACAGGGGGCTCTGGGGCCAACGTCCTGACTTTC	CASSDGTGGSGANVLTF
NA	NA	TRBV29-1	15	TRBJ1-4	TGCAGCGTTGAAGATCCTTGGGCAGACGTTGAAAAACTGTTTTTT	CSVEDPWADVEKLFF
TRBD1	few	TRBV7-2	17	TRBJ1-2	TGTGCCAGCAGCTCCTCAGTCCCGGGACAGGGGTTTTATGGCTACACCTTC	CASSSSVPGQGFYGYTF
TRBD2	NA	TRBV29-1	12	TRBJ2-3	TGCAGCGTGGGAGAGACTAGCGGTATTGGTTATTTT	CSVGETSGIGYF
TRBD1	NA	TRBV2	16	TRBJ2-5	TGTGCCAGCAGCGTTGCCGTCCCGGGACAGCAAGAGACCCAGTACTTC	CASSVAVPGQQETQYF
TRBD1	NA	TRBV28	14	TRBJ1-2	TGTGCCAGCAGTTCCGGACAGGGGGTTTATGGCTACACCTTC	CASSSGQGVYGYTF
NA	once	TRBV5-6	13	TRBJ1-5	TGTGCCTGCAGCTCCACGGCGGTAGGGCCCCAGCATTTT	CACSSTAVGPQHF
NA	NA	TRBV11-3	11	TRBJ2-7	TGTGCCAGCAGCTCAGGGTACGAGCAGTACTTC	CASSSGYEQYF
NA	NA	TRBV6-2/TRBV6-3	14	TRBJ1-1	TGTGCCAGCAGTTACGGCCAGCGGAACACTGAAGCTTTCTTT	CASSYGQRNTEAFF
NA	NA	TRBV5-1	15	TRBJ2-7	TGCGCCAGCAGCTCCTGGACGGGGGCGACCTACGAGCAGTACTTC	CASSSWTGATYEQYF
NA	NA	TRBV29-1	13	TRBJ1-5	TGCAGCGTTGCCCAGTCTGGCAATCAGCCCCAGCATTTT	CSVAQSGNQPQHF
TRBD1	NA	TRBV28	14	TRBJ2-7	TGTGCCAGCAGTTGGGACAGGGGGACCTACGAGCAGTACTTC	CASSWDRGTYEQYF
NA	NA	TRBV5-6	16	TRBJ1-5	TGTGCCAGCAGCTTGGCCGGGGGAGTCGATGGACAGCCCCAGCATTTT	CASSLAGGVDGQPQHF
TRBD2	NA	TRBV14	15	TRBJ2-7	TGTGCCAGCAGCCAAGGACGGGGGGGGCAGTACGAGCAGTACTTC	CASSQGRGGQYEQYF
NA	NA	TRBV9	13	TRBJ2-2	TGTGCCAGCAGCGTCCGGGACTCCGGGGAGCTGTTTTTT	CASSVRDSGELFF
NA	NA	TRBV6-5	14	TRBJ2-7	TGTGCCAGCAGTTACTCGGGACAAGATTACGAGCAGTACTTC	CASSYSGQDYEQYF
NA	once	TRBV28	16	TRBJ1-5	TGTGCCAGCAGTGACGGTACAGGGACTCGCAATCAGCCCCAGCATTTT	CASSDGTGTRNQPQHF
NA	few	TRBV6-5	13	TRBJ1-6	TGTGCCAGCAAGGGCGAGGGAAATTCACCCCTCCACTTT	CASKGEGNSPLHF